The 18 T cell receptor beta chains presented below share a single source sample, sequenced in a study of blood T cells in healthy people across ages. The second PCR ran 7 to 11 cycles with a sample-barcoded 5' primer and J-beta primers. Each CDR3 protein gets one entry after TCRdb re-called the 5' RACE reads with MiXCR. Altogether some 1.6 million distinct CDR3 sequences are present, around 35% being singletons, with the ten largest covering about 11%. Specimen: blood. The receptor set was obtained from a woman aged 30 to 39 in good health.

V is TRBV5-1 and J is TRBJ2-7, with D perhaps assigned TRBD1 or TRBD2 (5 bases each). The CDR3 has 15 residues. CDR1 and CDR2 from the germline V gene are SGHRS and YFSETQ. V shed 7 bases and J shed 0 bases, with 17 bases lying between them. The CDR3, as DNA: TGCGCCAGCGTGAGGGACGTCAGTGGCTCCTACGAGCAGTACTTC. It is translated as CASVRDVSGSYEQYF.

In this sample, this clonotype turned up a few times. The V and J genes are TRBV11-2 and TRBJ2-2; D is ambiguous. V was cut by 4 bases and J by 7 bases, with 10 bases left in between. The CDR3 sequence is 13 residues long. The germline V gene encodes CDR1 SGHAT and CDR2 FQNNGV. CDR3 protein: CASSSNMDGELFF. In DNA, the CDR3 is TGTGCCAGCAGCTCTAACATGGACGGGGAGCTGTTTTTT.

This clonotype was recorded at least ten times. The rearrangement links TRBV4-2 to TRBJ2-5; 7 bases line up with TRBD2. J lost 7 bases, V lost 0 bases, and 8 bases had no gene match. Germline CDR1 is LGHNA and CDR2 is YNFKEQ. The CDR3 extends over 15 amino acids. This chain's CDR3 is CASSQEGTGRGTQYF. CDR3 in DNA: TGTGCCAGCAGCCAAGAGGGAACGGGGAGGGGGACCCAGTACTTC.

This rearrangement joins TRBV27 to TRBJ2-3; 11 bases map to TRBD2. V shed 3 bases and J 4 bases; nucleotides not matched to a gene: 12. This CDR3 has 18 residues. Germline V gene data show CDR1 as MNHEY and CDR2 as SMNVEV (reference sequence). CDR3 amino acids: CASSFGELAGVSADTQYF. As DNA, the CDR3 is TGTGCCAGCAGTTTTGGGGAACTAGCGGGAGTAAGTGCAGATACGCAGTATTTT.

This clonotype was detected a few times. This chain links TRBV10-3 with TRBJ2-7, with D maybe TRBD1 (6 bases). The CDR3 consists of 11 residues. V lost 8 bases and J lost 5, with 10 bases in between. Per germline, CDR1 ENHRY and CDR2 SYGVKD. The CDR3 protein is CAIARGDEQYF. Written as DNA, the CDR3 is TGTGCCATCGCCAGGGGCGACGAGCAGTACTTC.

This chain joins TRBV4-1 and TRBJ2-1; D unresolved. V was clipped by 7 bases and J by 1 base, with 17 bases between them. Germline CDR1 and CDR2: MGHRA and YSYEKL. The CDR3 is made up of 16 amino acids. In DNA form, the CDR3 reads TGCGCCAGCACGGACGGACGAGGAGTTTCCTACAATGAGCAGTTCTTC. This sequence encodes CASTDGRGVSYNEQFF.

This clonotype has a handful of counts. This CDR3 is CASSYERESTEAFF. DNA of the CDR3: TGTGCCAGCAGTTACGAAAGGGAGAGCACTGAAGCTTTCTTT. The chain uses TRBV6-5 and TRBJ1-1; D is ambiguous. Trimming shortened V by 2 bases and J by 4 bases, and 11 bases separated the two germline ends. Germline CDR1 MNHEY, CDR2 SVGAGI. CDR3 size: 14 residues.

This clonotype was seen ten or more times. The genes are TRBV5-1 and TRBJ2-1; weak D call: TRBD1 (5 bases). V dropped 1 base and J dropped 3 bases, with 5 bases sitting between them. This CDR3 spans 13 amino acids. CDR1 is SGHRS, CDR2 YFSETQ, per germline. This chain's CDR3 is CASSLQGYNEQFF. The CDR3 region has the DNA TGCGCCAGCAGCTTGCAGGGCTACAATGAGCAGTTCTTC.

This clonotype was seen a handful of times. The V gene is TRBV20-1, the J gene TRBJ1-2; D is perhaps TRBD1 (5 bases). V was pared by 4 bases and J by 8 bases, with 17 bases between. CDR3 length equals 13 residues. CDR1 and CDR2 (germline): DFQATT, SNEGSKA (reference sequence). CDR3 in DNA: TGCAGTGCTATCCGGGGGAAGGGGTGGGGCTACACCTTC. It specifies CSAIRGKGWGYTF.

This chain uses TRBV4-2 with TRBJ2-7; TRBD2 is a possible D gene (6 bases). The CDR3 contains 15 residues. V was shortened by 3 bases and J by 1 base, with 13 bases between the two germline ends. In germline, CDR1 is LGHNA, CDR2 YNFKEQ. The CDR3 loop reads CASSQTGTSSYEQYF. In DNA form, the CDR3 reads TGTGCCAGCAGCCAGACCGGGACTTCGTCCTACGAGCAGTACTTC.

This clonotype was detected only a few times. The V gene is TRBV4-1, the J gene TRBJ2-7; D possibly corresponds to TRBD2 (5 bases). V was cut by 8 bases and J by 0 bases, with 26 bases left in between. CDR3 length: 18 amino acids. Germline CDR1 MGHRA, CDR2 YSYEKL. The DNA of the CDR3 is TGCGCCAGCGGACCTTCCTTTTTGAGAGGAGGTACCTCCTACGAGCAGTACTTC. Translating it yields CASGPSFLRGGTSYEQYF.

The V call is TRBV5-4, the J call TRBJ2-2; 8 nucleotides align to TRBD2. This CDR3 comprises 17 residues. The V segment lost 4 bases and the J segment 7 bases; nucleotides outside the gene matches: 15. Germline V CDR1 and CDR2: SGHNT, YYREEE (reference sequence). The CDR3 here is CASSPDSGAIRSGELFF. The CDR3 DNA reads TGTGCCAGCAGCCCTGATAGCGGGGCCATTAGGAGCGGGGAGCTGTTTTTT.

V is TRBV20-1 and J is TRBJ2-1; 7 bases line up with TRBD2. The CDR3 is 12 amino acids. The germline V gene has CDR1 DFQATT and CDR2 SNEGSKA (reference sequence). V was pared by 1 base and J by 9 bases, with 3 bases of the junction left unmatched. The CDR3 sequence: CSARAGLVEQFF. For the CDR3, the DNA is TGCAGTGCTAGAGCCGGACTAGTTGAGCAGTTCTTC.

As regards this clonotype: A read error is likely, as this CDR3 ends without the conserved phenylalanine or tryptophan. The chain employs TRBV7-9 and TRBJ2-3, with TRBD2 identical over 15 bases. Trimming cost V 5 bases and J 3 bases; bases outside gene matches: 3. Germline V lookup: CDR1 SEHNR, CDR2 FQNEAQ (reference sequence). The CDR3 runs 16 residues. CDR3 loop: CASSRGLAGGTDTQYL. The CDR3 DNA sequence: TGTGCCAGCAGCCGGGGACTAGCGGGAGGAACAGATACGCAGTATTTG.

A few counts support this clonotype. The DNA of the CDR3 is TGTGCCAGCAGGAACCCATCCGTAGCGGGGGAACGGAACGAGCAGTACTTC. The encoded protein is CASRNPSVAGERNEQYF. The chain uses TRBV2 and TRBJ2-5; 9 bases line up with TRBD2. The end of the DNA aligns better with TRBJ2-7, so the J call may be wrong. Germline assignment: CDR1 SNHLY and CDR2 FYNNEI. The CDR3 spans 17 residues.

About this clonotype itself: The conserved phenylalanine or tryptophan is not found at the CDR3 terminus, so this likely reflects a read error. The gene calls are TRBV12-3 or TRBV12-4 and TRBJ2-3; D perhaps matches TRBD2 (5 bases). The CDR3 has 16 amino acids. V lost 11 bases and J 4 bases, leaving 25 bases between the germline ends. The CDR3 DNA is TGTGCCGTAATCAACTCGAGGGCTGGGAGCTCAGATACGCAGTATTCC. Translating gives CAVINSRAGSSDTQYS.

About this clonotype itself: A read error may account for a junction end that differs from germline. The chain combines TRBV2 with TRBJ1-5; 7 bases map to TRBD1. Looked up from germline, CDR1 is SNHLY and CDR2 is FYNNEI. The CDR3 totals 15 residues. The DNA for the CDR3 is TGTGTCAGCAGACAGGGACACAATAGCAATCAGCCCCAGCATTTT. The encoded protein is CVSRQGHNSNQPQHF.

V usage is TRBV15 and J usage is TRBJ2-6, with TRBD2 matching over 12 bases. The length of the CDR3 is 19 residues. Germline assignment: CDR1 LNHNV and CDR2 YYDKDF (reference sequence). The ends lost 0 bases at V and 4 bases at J; junction bases unmatched: 7. For the CDR3, the DNA is TGTGCCACCAGCAGAGAACCGGGACTAGCGGGTCGGGGGGCCAACGTCCTGACTTTC. Protein product: CATSREPGLAGRGANVLTF.